The T cell receptor beta chain described here comes from a study of cytomegalovirus exposure and HLA in healthy donors. Across the whole study: Of all 380 or so donors who were genotyped, about 84% belonged to the Caucasian-associated ancestry cluster.

In its sample, this clone was seen once. Its matching antigen is unknown. Study findings and constraints: Accurate prediction of HLA-A and HLA-B alleles (for most subjects) was reportedly achieved from TCR beta sequences.

The PCR had 60 Vbeta and 13 Jbeta primers. Clones were sequenced by immunoSEQ multiplex PCR, and TCRdb holds only the in-frame ones, with some missing. The sample lists about 170,000 clones, just over 75% occurring once. Trimming took off 3 bases at V and 0 bases at J, with 10 bases between the two ends. CDR1 SGDLS and CDR2 YYNGEE come from the germline V gene. This CDR3 comprises 15 residues. Sequencing was performed on PBMCs. The clonotype originates from a young woman in good health and CMV-seropositive. This chain links TRBV9 with TRBJ1-3; TRBD1 might be the D (6 bases). The CDR3 sequence: CASSDRVDSGNTIYF. The DNA for the CDR3 is TGTGCCAGCAGCGACAGGGTGGACTCTGGAAACACCATATATTTT. The full variable domain, rest sourced from reference TRBV9 and TRBJ1-3, is DSGVTQTPKHLITATGQRVTLRCSPRSGDLSVYWYQQSLDQGLQFLIQYYNGEERAKGNILERFSAQQFPDLHSELNLSSLELGDSALYFCASSDRVDSGNTIYFGEGSWLTVV.